Listed below are T cell receptor beta chains from one sample, sequenced in a study of cytomegalovirus exposure and HLA in healthy donors. Sequenced by immunoSEQ multiplex PCR; TCRdb stores in-frame clones only, minus some. The top ten hold approximately 4.6% of the sample, which has about 190,000 clones, more than 70% seen once. The sample consisted of PBMCs. The receptors come from a man under 40 in good health and CMV-seropositive. Each CDR3 is given with its conserved first and last residue. D genes are given only for firm matches. Only part of the rows carry a size: once, few, many, or a class if the clone is expanded.

TRBJ1-5 - - TRBV7-9 TGTGCCAGCAGCTTAGCGACTAATCAGCCCCAGCATTTT CASSLATNQPQHF
TRBJ1-4 - TRBD1 TRBV6-6 TGTGCCAGCACCCAAAGCCGGGACAGGAGAAATGAAAAACTGTTTTTT CASTQSRDRRNEKLFF
TRBJ1-3 - TRBD1 TRBV5-5 TGTGCCAGCAGCTTGACTGGGACAGGGAGCTCTGGAAACACCATATATTTT CASSLTGTGSSGNTIYF
TRBJ2-5 - - TRBV4-2 TGTGCCAGCAGCCCGGGGAGGGACACAGCTGGGCAAGAGACCCAGTACTTC CASSPGRDTAGQETQYF
TRBJ1-5 - - TRBV19 TGTGCCAGTAGTTTTTTGGAAGCAGGGTTTGGTCAGCCCCAGCATTTT CASSFLEAGFGQPQHF
TRBJ1-1 - - TRBV29-1 TGCAGCGTTGAGGAGGGGAGCACTGAAGCTTTCTTT CSVEEGSTEAFF
TRBJ1-5 - - TRBV9 TGTGCCAGCAGTTCATCTTCCCAGGGTTCCCAGCCCCAGCATTTT CASSSSSQGSQPQHF
TRBJ1-2 few TRBD1 TRBV27 TGTGCCAGCAGTTTACTTAGACAGGGGGCTCATGATGGCTACACCTTC CASSLLRQGAHDGYTF
TRBJ1-5 - - TRBV6-1 TGTGCCAGCAGAGCAGGGATCAGCAATCAGCCCCAGCATTTT CASRAGISNQPQHF
TRBJ1-5 - TRBD1 TRBV19 TGTGCCAGTAGTACCCGGGACAGGGGACGGGGCAATCAGCCCCAGCATTTT CASSTRDRGRGNQPQHF
TRBJ2-7 - - TRBV9 TGTGCCAGCAGCGTCAGGGCTAGACCCTACGAGCAGTACTTC CASSVRARPYEQYF
TRBJ1-2 - - TRBV27 TGTGCCAGCAGGGTCGGGTCTTATGGCTACACCTTC CASRVGSYGYTF
TRBJ2-4 - - TRBV5-6 TGTGCCAGCAGCTTGATGTTGAGCATTCAGTACTTC CASSLMLSIQYF
TRBJ2-1 few - TRBV25-1 TGTGCCAGCGAGGGGGTGTCCTACAATGAGCAGTTCTTC CASEGVSYNEQFF
TRBJ2-5 - - TRBV5-1 TGCGCCAGCAGCCTCCTTCAAGAGACCCAGTACTTC CASSLLQETQYF
TRBJ1-1 - - TRBV5-1 TGCGCCAGCAAAGACGGCACGGGCACTGAAGCTTTCTTT CASKDGTGTEAFF
TRBJ1-6 - - TRBV5-5 TGTGCCAGCAGCTCGTTACCCCTCCACTTT CASSSLPLHF
TRBJ2-3 - TRBD1 TRBV4-3 TGCGCCAGCAGCCAGGCCGGGACAGGAGGTATAGATACGCAGTATTTT CASSQAGTGGIDTQYF